These T cell receptor beta chains were read from a single sample in a study of long-term antiretroviral therapy in people with HIV. Data came from immunoSEQ multiplex PCR; TCRdb stores just in-frame clones and leaves some out. Of 15,000 to 20,000 clones in the sample, 65% to 85% were seen once. The material was unsorted PBMCs, obtained 2.5 years before starting antiretroviral therapy. The origin of the receptors is a woman in her forties or fifties with HIV. The CDR3 runs from the conserved cysteine through the conserved F or W. D genes are given only for firm matches. The size of a clone is reported for some rows only, either as once, few or many, or as a class for expanded clones.

>14|TRBD1|.|TRBJ1-1|TRBV5-1
CASGTGQGNTEAFF
TGCGCCAGCGGCACTGGACAGGGGAACACTGAAGCTTTCTTT
>13|.|.|TRBJ2-1|TRBV18
CASSPDSYNEQFF
TGTGCCAGCTCACCGGACAGCTACAATGAGCAGTTCTTC
>16|.|.|TRBJ2-3|TRBV4-2
CASSQDRDLSTDTQYF
TGTGCCAGCAGCCAAGACAGGGACTTATCCACAGATACGCAGTATTTT
>15|TRBD1|.|TRBJ1-4|TRBV18
CASSRSTGEVEKLFF
TGTGCCAGCTCACGCTCGACAGGGGAAGTTGAAAAACTGTTTTTT
>13|.|.|TRBJ2-3|TRBV29-1
CSVEQGRTDTQYF
TGCAGCGTTGAACAGGGCCGCACAGATACGCAGTATTTT
>14|.|.|TRBJ2-6|TRBV18
CASESDSGANVLTF
TGTGCCAGCGAATCGGACTCTGGGGCCAACGTCCTGACTTTC
>14|.|.|TRBJ1-2|TRBV7-9
CASSSPGHNYGYTF
TGTGCCAGCAGCTCCCCTGGCCACAACTATGGCTACACCTTC
>14|.|.|TRBJ2-2|TRBV25-1
CASSGDFDTGELFF
TGTGCCAGCAGTGGGGACTTCGACACCGGGGAGCTGTTTTTT
>15|TRBD2|.|TRBJ2-5|TRBV27
CASSPSRGGAETQYF
TGTGCCAGCAGTCCAAGTCGGGGGGGGGCAGAGACCCAGTACTTC
>13|.|few|TRBJ1-2|TRBV27
CASSSHLNYGYTF
TGTGCCAGCAGTTCTCACCTTAACTATGGCTACACCTTC
>15|.|.|TRBJ2-5|TRBV7-6
CASSLLGGVGETQYF
TGTGCCAGCAGCCTACTAGGAGGGGTAGGAGAGACCCAGTACTTC
>11|.|.|TRBJ2-1|TRBV6-1
CASRGYNEQFF
TGTGCCAGCAGGGGGTACAATGAGCAGTTCTTC
>14|.|once|TRBJ2-3|TRBV2
CASTPQPSTDTQYF
TGTGCCAGCACACCCCAACCCAGCACAGATACGCAGTATTTT
>14|TRBD1|.|TRBJ2-7|TRBV29-1
CSVGGTGNSYEQYF
TGCAGCGTTGGAGGGACAGGAAATTCCTACGAGCAGTACTTC
>13|.|.|TRBJ2-1|TRBV30
CAWSPSVLNEQFF
TGTGCCTGGAGTCCCTCCGTCCTCAATGAGCAGTTCTTC
>14|.|.|TRBJ2-3|TRBV5-6
CASSLFQGTDTQYF
TGTGCCAGCAGCTTGTTTCAGGGGACAGATACGCAGTATTTT
>12|.|.|TRBJ1-1|TRBV10-2
CASSLTGTEAFF
TGCGCCAGCAGCCTAACGGGGACTGAAGCTTTCTTT
>16|TRBD2|once|TRBJ2-3|TRBV7-3
CASSSQSGGATDTQYF
TGTGCCAGCAGCTCCCAGAGCGGGGGGGCCACAGATACGCAGTATTTT
>15|.|once|TRBJ1-1|TRBV7-8
CASSFPGISNTEAFF
TGTGCCAGCAGCTTTCCTGGGATATCCAACACTGAAGCTTTCTTT
>16|.|.|TRBJ2-6|TRBV15
CATSRPRASGANVLTF
TGTGCCACCAGCAGACCGCGCGCCTCTGGGGCCAACGTCCTGACTTTC
>11|.|once|TRBJ1-1|TRBV7-9
CASSLSEEAFF
TGTGCCAGCAGCTTATCGGAGGAAGCTTTCTTT